These 16 T cell receptor beta chains share one sample of origin, sequenced in a study of regulatory T cells in long-lasting Graves disease. Arm-PCR of CDR3 regions and iRepertoire HTBI primers were the basis on which TCR beta libraries were built. MiXCR, run by TCRdb on the multiplex PCR reads, gives a single entry per CDR3 protein. Of about 470,000 distinct CDR3 sequences in the sample, roughly 21% are singletons; the top ten hold roughly 7%. The time point was: persistent/refractory GD, antithyroid drugs over 5 years with positive TRAb. Following extraction of RNA from PBMCs, that RNA was used to make the TCR library. Sequenced material: peripheral blood mononuclear cells (PBMCs), taken when the disease was refractory, from a patient treated with antithyroid drugs. These TCRs come from a female donor with Graves disease.

V gene TRBV28 combines with J gene TRBJ1-3; D may be TRBD1 (6 bases). The length of the CDR3 is 15 residues. Trimming shortened V by 5 bases and J by 7 bases, and 18 bases separated the two germline ends. Per germline, CDR1 MDHEN and CDR2 SYDVKM. As DNA, the CDR3 is TGTGCCAGCAGTCCAAGTCCCGGGACACGGAACACCATATATTTT. Residues: CASSPSPGTRNTIYF.

This clonotype was seen at least ten times. The chain carries TRBV12-5 and TRBJ2-4; no clear D gene. Per the germline V gene, CDR1 is LGHNT and CDR2 is FRNRAP. Trimming stripped 3 bases from V and 0 bases from J, with 15 bases between. The CDR3 is 17 amino acids. CDR3 in amino acids: CASGLGSQELAKNIQYF. The CDR3 nucleotides are TGTGCTAGTGGTTTAGGTAGCCAGGAATTAGCCAAAAACATTCAGTACTTC.

At least ten counts were recorded for this clonotype. The V call is TRBV6-2 or TRBV6-3, the J call TRBJ1-5; 7 nucleotides align to TRBD1. Germline loops: CDR1 MNHEY, CDR2 SVGEGT. With V trimmed by 5 bases and J by 5 bases, 3 bases remained unmatched. The CDR3 spans 13 residues. This chain's CDR3 is CASSPDRDQPQHF. CDR3 nucleotides: TGTGCCAGCAGTCCTGACAGGGATCAGCCCCAGCATTTT.

This clonotype was detected only a few times. This chain uses TRBV7-2 with TRBJ2-1, with D uncertain. This CDR3 is 16 amino acids long. Between the trimmed V and J ends, which lost 4 bases and 4 bases, there was a span of 17 bases. Germline V gene data show CDR1 as SGHTA and CDR2 as FQGNSA. The CDR3 nucleotides read TGTGCCAGCAGCTCCCAGACCCCAGGCGATTACAATGAGCAGTTCTTC. Its translation is CASSSQTPGDYNEQFF.

This clonotype was seen more than once but under ten times. This chain uses TRBV7-9 with TRBJ1-2, with a possible D match to TRBD1 (6 bases). The CDR3 has 16 amino acids. CDR1 SEHNR and CDR2 FQNEAQ come from the germline V gene (reference sequence). The V gene lost 5 bases and the J gene lost 4 bases, with 20 bases spanning the gap. CDR3 region: CASSLKAGGLSYGYTF. The CDR3 coding sequence is TGTGCCAGCAGCCTAAAGGCCGGGGGGCTAAGCTATGGCTACACCTTC.

In this sample, this clonotype turned up many times. This chain uses TRBV2 with TRBJ2-7, with 7 nucleotides matching TRBD1. The CDR3 covers 12 residues. The germline CDR1 and CDR2 sequences are SNHLY and FYNNEI. V gave up 10 bases and J gave up 2 bases; unmatched junction bases: 5. The CDR3, as DNA: TGTGCCATAAGACAGGGCCCCTACGAGCAGTACTTC. It encodes CAIRQGPYEQYF.

This clonotype was seen a handful of times. The genes are TRBV20-1 and TRBJ1-6; D is perhaps TRBD1 (6 bases). CDR3 length: 15 residues. In germline, CDR1 is DFQATT, CDR2 SNEGSKA (reference sequence). V lost 0 bases, J lost 10 bases, and 16 bases lay in between. For the CDR3, the DNA is TGCAGTGCTAGAGATTGGAGGGGGGCTCAATCACCCCTCCACTTT. This gives the protein CSARDWRGAQSPLHF.

Points on this clonotype: One base away lies a much larger clone, so this may be a sequencing read error. The CDR3 loop is CASSLAAGQTYNSPLHF. The CDR3 DNA follows: TGTGCCAGCAGCTTGGCGGCAGGGCAAACCTATAATTCACCCCTCCACTTT. The V and J genes are TRBV5-6 and TRBJ1-6; tentatively, D is TRBD1 (5 bases). Germline loops: CDR1 SGHDT, CDR2 YYEEEE. Between the trimmed V and J ends, which lost 0 bases and 2 bases, there was a span of 12 bases. The CDR3 is 17 amino acids.

The V and J genes are TRBV9 and TRBJ2-7; possibly TRBD2 for D (6 bases). Germline CDR1 is SGDLS and CDR2 is YYNGEE. CDR3 length equals 14 residues. V shed 3 bases and J shed 1 base, with 11 bases lying between them. CDR3 nucleotide sequence: TGTGCCAGCAGCGCCGAAGGAGGGTCCTACGAGCAGTACTTC. This codes for CASSAEGGSYEQYF.

The gene calls are TRBV28 and TRBJ1-2; D uncertain. The CDR3 runs 13 residues. From germline, CDR1 is MDHEN and CDR2 SYDVKM. V lost 5 bases and J lost 8, with 15 bases in between. As DNA, the CDR3 is TGTGCCAGCAGTCGGGCCCCTTCGGAAGGCTACACCTTC. Amino acids: CASSRAPSEGYTF.

This clonotype occurred many times. The chain employs TRBV6-1 and TRBJ2-7, with 8 bases matching TRBD1. The CDR3 sequence is 13 residues long. V lost 5 bases and J lost 6; bases outside the gene matches: 6. The germline gives CDR1 MNHNS, CDR2 SASEGT. This CDR3 is CASSRGQGGEQYF. In nucleotides, the CDR3 is TGTGCCAGCAGTAGAGGACAGGGTGGCGAGCAGTACTTC.

A few counts support this clonotype. This chain links TRBV25-1 with TRBJ1-1; the match to TRBD1 covers 7 bases. The V and J ends lost 4 bases and 6 bases, in that order; junction bases with no gene match: 5. The CDR3 has 13 amino acids. Germline V lookup: CDR1 MGHDK, CDR2 SYGVNS. The CDR3 coding sequence is TGTGCCAGCAGTGGATACAGGGGTCCTGAAGCTTTCTTT. Translated, it gives CASSGYRGPEAFF.

The chain uses TRBV10-3 and TRBJ1-5; D is unclear. The ends were cut back, 0 bases at V and 6 bases at J, with 6 bases in the middle. The CDR3 length is 13 residues. Germline V gene sequence: CDR1 ENHRY, CDR2 SYGVKD. In DNA, the CDR3 is TGTGCCATCAGTGAGTCGAGTGGTCAGCCCCAGCATTTT. It yields the protein CAISESSGQPQHF.

This clonotype was detected only once. The rearrangement joins TRBV27 to TRBJ2-2, with 8 bases fitting TRBD2. Germline V lookup: CDR1 MNHEY, CDR2 SMNVEV (reference sequence). V trimming: 8 bases; J trimming: 5 bases; junction bases outside the gene matches: 7. This CDR3 region has 14 residues. The DNA of the CDR3 is TGTGCCAGCGGTTCACTAGCGGTAACCGGGGAGCTGTTTTTT. It yields the protein CASGSLAVTGELFF.

This clonotype was counted many times. The chain employs TRBV28 and TRBJ1-5; D gene ambiguous. The germline V and J ends were trimmed by 3 bases and 2 bases, with 8 bases remaining between them. This CDR3 comprises 14 residues. Germline lookup yields CDR1 MDHEN and CDR2 SYDVKM. The CDR3 is CASSFRGRNQPQHF. The CDR3 DNA follows: TGTGCCAGCAGTTTCCGAGGTCGCAATCAGCCCCAGCATTTT.

The sample holds many counts of this clonotype. This chain uses TRBV6-1 with TRBJ1-2; TRBD1 aligns across 9 bases. Trimming cost V 1 base and J 4 bases; bases outside gene matches: 4. The CDR3 sequence is 15 residues long. Per germline, CDR1 MNHNS and CDR2 SASEGT. CDR3 protein: CASSEGTGVGYGYTF. The CDR3 DNA sequence: TGTGCCAGCAGTGAAGGGACAGGGGTCGGCTATGGCTACACCTTC.